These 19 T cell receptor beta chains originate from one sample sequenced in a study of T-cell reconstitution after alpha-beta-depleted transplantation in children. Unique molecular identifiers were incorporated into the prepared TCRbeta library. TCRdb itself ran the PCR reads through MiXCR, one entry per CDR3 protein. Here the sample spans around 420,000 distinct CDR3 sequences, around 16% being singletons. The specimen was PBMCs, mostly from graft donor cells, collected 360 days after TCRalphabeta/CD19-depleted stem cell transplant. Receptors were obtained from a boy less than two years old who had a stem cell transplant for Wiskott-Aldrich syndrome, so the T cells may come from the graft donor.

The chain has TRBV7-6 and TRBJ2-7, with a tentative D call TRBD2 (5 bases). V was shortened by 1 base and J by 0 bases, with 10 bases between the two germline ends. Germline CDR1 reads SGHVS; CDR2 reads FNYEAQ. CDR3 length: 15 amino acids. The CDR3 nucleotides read TGTGCCAGCAGCTTAGTGGCGGGTTACTCCTACGAGCAGTACTTC. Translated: CASSLVAGYSYEQYF.

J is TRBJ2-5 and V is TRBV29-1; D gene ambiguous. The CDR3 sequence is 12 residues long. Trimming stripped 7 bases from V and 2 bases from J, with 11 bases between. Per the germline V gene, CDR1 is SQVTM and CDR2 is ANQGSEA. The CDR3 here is CSATRRQETQYF. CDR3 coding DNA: TGCAGCGCCACCAGACGGCAAGAGACCCAGTACTTC.

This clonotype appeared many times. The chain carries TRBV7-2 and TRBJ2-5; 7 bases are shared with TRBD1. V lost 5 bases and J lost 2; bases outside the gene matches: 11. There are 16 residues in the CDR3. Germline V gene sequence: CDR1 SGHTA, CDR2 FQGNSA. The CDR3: CASSLRQGALQETQYF. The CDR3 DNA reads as TGTGCCAGCAGCCTGCGACAGGGAGCGTTGCAAGAGACCCAGTACTTC.

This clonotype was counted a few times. This chain's CDR3 is CASARRGETQYF. CDR3 nucleotides: TGTGCCAGCGCTCGCAGGGGAGAGACCCAGTACTTC. This rearrangement joins TRBV7-2 to TRBJ2-5; weak D call: TRBD1 (6 bases). Germline CDR1 SGHTA, CDR2 FQGNSA. There are 12 residues in the CDR3. Between the trimmed V and J ends, which lost 8 bases and 4 bases, there was a span of 11 bases. Looking up the rest from reference TRBV7-2 and TRBJ2-5 gives the full variable domain: GAGVSQSPSNKVTEKGKDVELRCDPISGHTALYWYRQSLGQGLEFLIYFQGNSAPDKSGLPSDRFSAERTGGSVSTLTIQRTQQEDSAVYLCASARRGETQYFGPGTRLLVL.

The CDR3, as DNA: TGCGCCAGCAGCCCCTGGACGCGCACCGGGGAGCTGTTTTTT. Its protein product is CASSPWTRTGELFF. This chain uses TRBV5-1 with TRBJ2-2; D is ambiguous. CDR3 length equals 14 residues. Trimming took 4 bases from V and 4 from J, leaving 11 bases between them. In germline, CDR1 is SGHRS, CDR2 YFSETQ.

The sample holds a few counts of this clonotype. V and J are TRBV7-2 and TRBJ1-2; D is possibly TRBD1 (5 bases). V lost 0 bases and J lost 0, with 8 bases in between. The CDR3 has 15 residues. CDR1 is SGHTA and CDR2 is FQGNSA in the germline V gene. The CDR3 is CASSLAETANYGYTF. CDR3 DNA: TGTGCCAGCAGCTTAGCCGAGACAGCTAACTATGGCTACACCTTC.

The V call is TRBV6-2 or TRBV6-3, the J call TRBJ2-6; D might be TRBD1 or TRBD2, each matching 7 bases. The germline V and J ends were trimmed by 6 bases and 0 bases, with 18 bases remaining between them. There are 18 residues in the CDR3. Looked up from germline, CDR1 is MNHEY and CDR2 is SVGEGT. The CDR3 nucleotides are TGTGCCAGCAGGGCCAGGCAGGGGGGGAACTCTGGGGCCAACGTCCTGACTTTC. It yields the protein CASRARQGGNSGANVLTF.

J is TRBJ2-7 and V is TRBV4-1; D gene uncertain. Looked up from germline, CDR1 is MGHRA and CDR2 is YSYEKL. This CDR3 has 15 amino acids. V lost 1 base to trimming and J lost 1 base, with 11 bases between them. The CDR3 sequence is CASSQGLKASYEQYF. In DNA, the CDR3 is TGCGCCAGCAGCCAAGGCCTAAAGGCATCCTACGAGCAGTACTTC.

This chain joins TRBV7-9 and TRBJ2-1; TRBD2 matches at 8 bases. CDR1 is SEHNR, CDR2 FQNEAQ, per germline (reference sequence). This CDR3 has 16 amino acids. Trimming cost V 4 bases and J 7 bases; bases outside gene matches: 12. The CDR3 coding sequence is TGTGCCAGCAGCTCGAGGGCAACTAGCGGTCTTAATGAGCAGTTCTTC. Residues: CASSSRATSGLNEQFF.

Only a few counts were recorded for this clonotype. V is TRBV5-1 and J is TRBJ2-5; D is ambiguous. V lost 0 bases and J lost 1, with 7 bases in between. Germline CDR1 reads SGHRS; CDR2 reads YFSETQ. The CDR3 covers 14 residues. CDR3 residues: CASSLGVPQETQYF. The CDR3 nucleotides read TGCGCCAGCAGCTTGGGGGTTCCCCAAGAGACCCAGTACTTC.

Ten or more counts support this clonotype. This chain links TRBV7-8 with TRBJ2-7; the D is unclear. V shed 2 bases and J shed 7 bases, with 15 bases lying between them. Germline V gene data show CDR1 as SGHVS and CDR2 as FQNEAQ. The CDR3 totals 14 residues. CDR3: CASSLIEPLGEQYF. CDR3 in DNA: TGTGCCAGCAGCTTAATCGAGCCATTGGGGGAGCAGTACTTC.

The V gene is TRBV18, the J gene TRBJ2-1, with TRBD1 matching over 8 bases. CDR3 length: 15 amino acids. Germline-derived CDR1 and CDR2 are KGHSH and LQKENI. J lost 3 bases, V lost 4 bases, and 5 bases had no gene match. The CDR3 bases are TGTGCCAGCTCACTAGACAGGGGCTACTACAATGAGCAGTTCTTC. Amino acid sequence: CASSLDRGYYNEQFF.

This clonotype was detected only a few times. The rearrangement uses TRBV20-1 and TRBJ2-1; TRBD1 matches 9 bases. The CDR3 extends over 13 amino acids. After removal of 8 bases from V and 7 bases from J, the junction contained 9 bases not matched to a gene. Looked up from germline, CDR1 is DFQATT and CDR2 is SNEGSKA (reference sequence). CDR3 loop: CSSGGTGINEQFF. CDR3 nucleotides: TGCAGTAGTGGTGGGACAGGGATTAATGAGCAGTTCTTC.

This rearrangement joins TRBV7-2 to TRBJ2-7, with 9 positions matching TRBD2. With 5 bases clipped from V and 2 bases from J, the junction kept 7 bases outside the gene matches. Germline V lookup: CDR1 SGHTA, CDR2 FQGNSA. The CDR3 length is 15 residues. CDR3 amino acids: CASSRRTSETYEQYF. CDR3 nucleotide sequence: TGTGCCAGCAGCCGTCGGACTAGCGAAACCTACGAGCAGTACTTC. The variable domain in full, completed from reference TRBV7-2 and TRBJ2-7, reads GAGVSQSPSNKVTEKGKDVELRCDPISGHTALYWYRQSLGQGLEFLIYFQGNSAPDKSGLPSDRFSAERTGGSVSTLTIQRTQQEDSAVYLCASSRRTSETYEQYFGPGTRLTVT.

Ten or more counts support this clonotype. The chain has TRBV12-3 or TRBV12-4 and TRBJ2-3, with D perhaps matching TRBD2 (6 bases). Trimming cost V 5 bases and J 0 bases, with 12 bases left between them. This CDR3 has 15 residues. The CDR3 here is CASSTSPDSTDTQYF. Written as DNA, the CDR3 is TGTGCCAGCAGTACTAGCCCCGATAGCACAGATACGCAGTATTTT.

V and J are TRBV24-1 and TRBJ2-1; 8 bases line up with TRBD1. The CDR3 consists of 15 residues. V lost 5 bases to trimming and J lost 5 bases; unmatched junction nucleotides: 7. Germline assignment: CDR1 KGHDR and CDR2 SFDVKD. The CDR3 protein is CATSAPGGADNEQFF. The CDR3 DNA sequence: TGTGCCACCAGTGCCCCAGGGGGCGCCGACAATGAGCAGTTCTTC.

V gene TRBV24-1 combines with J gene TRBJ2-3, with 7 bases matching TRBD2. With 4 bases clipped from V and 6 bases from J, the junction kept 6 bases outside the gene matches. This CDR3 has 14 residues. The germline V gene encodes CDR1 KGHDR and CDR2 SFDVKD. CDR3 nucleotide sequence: TGTGCCACCAGTGAGACTGGGACTACCGATACGCAGTATTTT. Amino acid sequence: CATSETGTTDTQYF.

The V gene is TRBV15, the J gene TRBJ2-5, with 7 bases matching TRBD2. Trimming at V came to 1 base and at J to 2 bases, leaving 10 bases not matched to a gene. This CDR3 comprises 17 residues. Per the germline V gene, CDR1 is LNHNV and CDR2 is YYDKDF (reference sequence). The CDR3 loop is CATSRAGSGREQETQYF. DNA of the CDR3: TGTGCCACCAGCAGAGCGGGTAGCGGGCGAGAACAAGAGACCCAGTACTTC.

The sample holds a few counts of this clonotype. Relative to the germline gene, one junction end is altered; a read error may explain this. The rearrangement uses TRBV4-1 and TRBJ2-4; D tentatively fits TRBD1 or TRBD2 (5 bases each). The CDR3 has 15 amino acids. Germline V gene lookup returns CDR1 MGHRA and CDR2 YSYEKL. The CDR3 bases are TGTGCCAGCAGTCAGAGGGGTTTAGCCAAAAACATTCAGTACTTC. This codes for CASSQRGLAKNIQYF.